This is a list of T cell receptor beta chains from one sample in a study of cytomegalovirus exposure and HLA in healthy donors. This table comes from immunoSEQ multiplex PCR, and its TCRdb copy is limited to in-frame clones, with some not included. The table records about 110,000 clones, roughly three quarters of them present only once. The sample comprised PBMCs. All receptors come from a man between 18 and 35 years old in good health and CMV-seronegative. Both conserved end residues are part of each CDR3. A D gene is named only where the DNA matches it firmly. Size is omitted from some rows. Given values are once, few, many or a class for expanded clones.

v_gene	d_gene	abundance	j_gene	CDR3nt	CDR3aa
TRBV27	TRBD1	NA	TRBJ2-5	TGTGCCAGCAGCAGAGTGACAGGGGTCGACGAGACCCAGTACTTC	CASSRVTGVDETQYF
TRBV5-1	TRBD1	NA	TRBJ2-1	TGCGCCAGCTTGAGGACAGGGAAGGGGAACAATGAGCAGTTCTTC	CASLRTGKGNNEQFF
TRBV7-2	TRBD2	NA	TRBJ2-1	TGTGCCAGCAGCTTAAGGGACTTAGCGGGGGCCCACAATGAGCAGTTCTTC	CASSLRDLAGAHNEQFF
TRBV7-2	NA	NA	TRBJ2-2	TGTGCCAGCAGCTTGGCAGTTACCGGGGAGCTGTTTTTT	CASSLAVTGELFF
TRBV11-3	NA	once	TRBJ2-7	TGTGCCAGCAGCCCCCGCGGTTCGACCTACGAGCAGTACTTC	CASSPRGSTYEQYF
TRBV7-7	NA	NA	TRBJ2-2	TGTGCCAGCAGCCCCGACTCGAGCGGGGAGCTGTTTTTT	CASSPDSSGELFF
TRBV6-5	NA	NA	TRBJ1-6	TGTGCCAGCAGCATACGGGCCGGGGGGTCACCCCTCCACTTT	CASSIRAGGSPLHF
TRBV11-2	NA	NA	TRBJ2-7	TGTGCCAGCAGTGTAGCTGACGAGCAGTACTTC	CASSVADEQYF
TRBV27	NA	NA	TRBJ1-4	TGTGCCAGCAGTTTAGGAGGACAGTATGAAAAACTGTTTTTT	CASSLGGQYEKLFF
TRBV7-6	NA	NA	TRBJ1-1	TGTGCCAGCAGCCCGACCGTGGGGCAGGCGACTGAAGCTTTCTTT	CASSPTVGQATEAFF
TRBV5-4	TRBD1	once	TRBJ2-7	TGTGCCAGCAGGCCGGGACAGGGGCTCTACGAGCAGTACTTC	CASRPGQGLYEQYF
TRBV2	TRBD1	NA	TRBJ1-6	TGTGCCAGCAGCGGGACAGATAATTCACCCCTCCACTTT	CASSGTDNSPLHF
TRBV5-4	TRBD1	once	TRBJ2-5	TGTGCCAGCAGCCAGGGACAGGGAGGGTCCCAGTACTTC	CASSQGQGGSQYF